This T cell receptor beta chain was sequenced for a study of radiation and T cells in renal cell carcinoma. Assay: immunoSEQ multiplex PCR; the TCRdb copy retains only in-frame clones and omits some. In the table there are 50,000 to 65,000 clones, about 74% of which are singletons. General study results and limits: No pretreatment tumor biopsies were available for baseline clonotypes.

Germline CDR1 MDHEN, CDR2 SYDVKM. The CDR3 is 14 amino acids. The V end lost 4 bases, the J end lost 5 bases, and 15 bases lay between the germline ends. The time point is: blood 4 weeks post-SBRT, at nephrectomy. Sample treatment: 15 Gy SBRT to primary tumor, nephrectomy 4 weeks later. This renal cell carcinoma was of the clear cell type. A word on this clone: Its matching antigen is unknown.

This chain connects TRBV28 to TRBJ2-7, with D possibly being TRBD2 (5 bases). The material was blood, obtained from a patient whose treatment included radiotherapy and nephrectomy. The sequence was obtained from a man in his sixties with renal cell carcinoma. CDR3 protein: CASSSATGSDEQYV. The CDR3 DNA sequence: TGTGCCAGCAGTTCCGCAACGGGATCGGACGAGCAGTACGTC.